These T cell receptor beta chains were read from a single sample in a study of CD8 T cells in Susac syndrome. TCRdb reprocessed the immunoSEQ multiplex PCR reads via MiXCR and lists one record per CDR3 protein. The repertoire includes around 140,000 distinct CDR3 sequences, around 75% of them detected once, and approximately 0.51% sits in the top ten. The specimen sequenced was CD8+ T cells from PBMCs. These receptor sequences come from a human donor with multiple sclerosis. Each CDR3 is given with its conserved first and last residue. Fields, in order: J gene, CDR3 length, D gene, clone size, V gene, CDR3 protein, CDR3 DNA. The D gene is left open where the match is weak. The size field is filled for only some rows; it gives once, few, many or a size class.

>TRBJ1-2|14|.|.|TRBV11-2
CASSSLTRRYGYTF
TGTGCCAGCAGCTCACTTACACGGCGGTATGGCTACACCTTC
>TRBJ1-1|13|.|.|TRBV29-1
CSVEVRMNTEAFF
TGCAGCGTTGAGGTCAGGATGAACACTGAAGCTTTCTTT
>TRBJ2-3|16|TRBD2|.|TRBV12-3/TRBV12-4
CASSLSSGRVRDTQYF
TGTGCCAGCAGTTTGTCGAGCGGGAGGGTGAGGGATACGCAGTATTTT
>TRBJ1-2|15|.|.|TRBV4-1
CASSLDPDTGLGYTF
TGCGCCAGCAGCCTGGATCCCGACACAGGATTAGGCTACACCTTC
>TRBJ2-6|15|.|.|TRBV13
CASSGGSSGANVLTF
TGTGCCAGCAGCGGGGGGAGCTCTGGGGCCAACGTCCTGACTTTC
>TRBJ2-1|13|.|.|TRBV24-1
CATSDLREGEQFF
TGTGCCACCAGTGACCTTAGAGAGGGTGAGCAGTTCTTC
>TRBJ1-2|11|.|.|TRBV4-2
CASSQSYGYTF
TGTGCCAGCAGCCAATCCTATGGCTACACCTTC
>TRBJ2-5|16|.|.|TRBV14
CASSQGSGAGQETQYF
TGTGCCAGCAGCCAAGGATCGGGGGCAGGCCAAGAGACCCAGTACTTC
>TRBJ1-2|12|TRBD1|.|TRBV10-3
CATRDRVDGYTF
TGTGCCACGAGAGACAGGGTTGATGGCTACACCTTC
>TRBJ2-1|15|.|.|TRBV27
CASSLIPGRYNEQFF
TGTGCCAGTAGTTTAATTCCGGGCCGCTACAATGAGCAGTTCTTC
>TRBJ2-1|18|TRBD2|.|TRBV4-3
CASSQDRASGSPYNEQFF
TGCGCCAGCAGCCAAGATCGGGCTAGCGGGAGCCCCTACAATGAGCAGTTCTTC
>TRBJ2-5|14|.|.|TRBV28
CASSPARYSETQYF
TGTGCCAGCAGTCCCGCTAGGTATTCAGAGACCCAGTACTTC
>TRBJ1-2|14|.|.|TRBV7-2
CASSLVGSSYGYTF
TGTGCCAGCAGCTTAGTAGGGTCATCCTATGGCTACACCTTC
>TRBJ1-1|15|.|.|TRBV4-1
CASSQVAGMNTEAFF
TGCGCCAGCAGCCAAGTGGCAGGGATGAACACTGAAGCTTTCTTT
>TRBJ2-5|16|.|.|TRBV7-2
CASSLGSGLGEETQYF
TGTGCCAGCAGCTTAGGGTCTGGACTGGGGGAAGAGACCCAGTACTTC
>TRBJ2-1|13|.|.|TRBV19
CASSTLLWNEQFF
TGTGCCAGTAGTACGCTCCTTTGGAATGAGCAGTTCTTC
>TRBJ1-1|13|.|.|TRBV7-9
CASRLDRDTEAFF
TGTGCCAGCAGGTTAGACCGAGACACTGAAGCTTTCTTT
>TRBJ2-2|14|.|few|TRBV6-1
CASTKGTHTGELFF
TGTGCCAGCACCAAAGGGACCCACACCGGGGAGCTGTTTTTT
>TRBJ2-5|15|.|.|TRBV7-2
CASSLAPGGQETQYF
TGTGCCAGCAGCTTAGCGCCTGGGGGACAAGAGACCCAGTACTTC
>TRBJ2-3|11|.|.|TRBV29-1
CSVEEENTQYF
TGCAGCGTCGAGGAGGAAAATACGCAGTATTTT
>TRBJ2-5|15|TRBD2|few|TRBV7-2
CASSSPWVGGETQYF
TGTGCCAGCAGCTCACCGTGGGTGGGAGGGGAGACCCAGTACTTC
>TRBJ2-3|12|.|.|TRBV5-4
CASSFTTDTQYF
TGTGCCAGCAGCTTCACCACAGATACGCAGTATTTT